The 6 T cell receptor beta chains below were found in one sample sequenced in a study of blood T cell repertoires in COVID-19. Clones were read by immunoSEQ multiplex PCR, and TCRdb kept only the in-frame ones, dropping some. Of about 350,000 clones in the sample, 65% to 90% are singletons; the top ten hold roughly 7.2%. Specimen: peripheral blood. These TCRs come from an older woman with COVID-19, enrolled during active disease.

This clone was counted once. A much larger clone lies one base from this, so it may be a read error. The sample carries other DNA sequences with the same CDR3. The chain carries TRBV3-1 (or the pseudogene TRBV3-2) and TRBJ1-6; 7 nucleotides agree with TRBD1. After removal of 4 bases from V and 6 bases from J, the junction contained 3 bases not matched to a gene. The CDR3 length is 14 residues. Germline V gives CDR1 LGHDT, CDR2 YNNKEL (reference sequence). This CDR3 reads CASSPWDSNSPLHF. CDR3 in DNA: TGTGCCAGCAGCCCGTGGGACAGTAATTCACCCCTCCACTTT.

The V call is TRBV7-6, the J call TRBJ1-2, with 10 bases fitting TRBD1. Losses at the gene ends were 2 bases for V and 4 bases for J; bases not matched to a gene: 13. Germline-derived CDR1 and CDR2 are SGHVS and FNYEAQ. CDR3 length: 18 residues. Here the CDR3 DNA reads TGTGCCAGCAGCTTATTACCGGGACAGGGGCCCAATGGCTATGGCTACACCTTC. This translates into CASSLLPGQGPNGYGYTF.

The rearrangement joins TRBV9 to TRBJ1-2; TRBD1 agrees at 9 bases. J lost 10 bases, V lost 4 bases, and 5 bases had no gene match. The V gene's germline CDR1 is SGDLS and CDR2 YYNGEE. The CDR3 contains 12 residues. DNA of the CDR3: TGTGCCAGCAGCCCCCGGGACAGGGCCTACACCTTC. Protein product: CASSPRDRAYTF.

In its sample, this clone was seen a few times. The CDR3 sequence: CASSFPGQGVEAFF. CDR3 sequence (DNA): TGTGCCAGCAGCTTCCCGGGACAGGGGGTCGAAGCTTTCTTT. The chain recombines TRBV7-6 with TRBJ1-1; 11 bases match TRBD1. With 3 bases clipped from V and 8 bases from J, the junction kept 5 bases outside the gene matches. CDR3 size: 14 residues. The germline V gene encodes CDR1 SGHVS and CDR2 FNYEAQ. Based on the CDR3 plus reference TRBV7-6 and TRBJ1-1, the full variable domain is GAGVSQSPRYKVTKRGQDVALRCDPISGHVSLYWYRQALGQGPEFLTYFNYEAQQDKSGLPNDRFSAERPEGSISTLTIQRTEQRDSAMYRCASSFPGQGVEAFFGQGTRLTVV.

The chain couples TRBV5-6 to TRBJ2-2, with a tentative D call TRBD1 (6 bases). This CDR3 has 18 residues. Germline CDR1 is SGHDT and CDR2 is YYEEEE. V was cut by 4 bases and J by 4 bases, with 23 bases left in between. DNA for the CDR3: TGTGCCAGCAGCAAGTCAACAGGGTCCCGCTTACTCACCGGGGAGCTGTTTTTT. Protein sequence: CASSKSTGSRLLTGELFF.

A single count supports this clone. The gene calls are TRBV6-6 and TRBJ1-1, with TRBD1 identical over 8 bases. Germline V gene data show CDR1 as MNHNY and CDR2 as SVGAGI (reference sequence). V lost 5 bases and J lost 2; bases outside the gene matches: 4. This CDR3 is 14 amino acids long. The CDR3 region is CASSTGQGNTEAFF. CDR3 nucleotides: TGTGCCAGCAGTACCGGACAGGGCAACACTGAAGCTTTCTTT.